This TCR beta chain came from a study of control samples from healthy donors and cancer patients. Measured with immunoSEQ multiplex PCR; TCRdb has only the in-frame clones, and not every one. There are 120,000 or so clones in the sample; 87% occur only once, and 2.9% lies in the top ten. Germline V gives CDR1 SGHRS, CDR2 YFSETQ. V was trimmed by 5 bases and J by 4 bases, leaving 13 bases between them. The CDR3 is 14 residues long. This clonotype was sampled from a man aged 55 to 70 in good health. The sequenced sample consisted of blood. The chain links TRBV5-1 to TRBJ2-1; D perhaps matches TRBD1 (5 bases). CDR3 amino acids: CASRFTDTYNEQFF. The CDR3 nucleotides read TGCGCCAGCAGGTTCACGGACACATACAATGAGCAGTTCTTC.